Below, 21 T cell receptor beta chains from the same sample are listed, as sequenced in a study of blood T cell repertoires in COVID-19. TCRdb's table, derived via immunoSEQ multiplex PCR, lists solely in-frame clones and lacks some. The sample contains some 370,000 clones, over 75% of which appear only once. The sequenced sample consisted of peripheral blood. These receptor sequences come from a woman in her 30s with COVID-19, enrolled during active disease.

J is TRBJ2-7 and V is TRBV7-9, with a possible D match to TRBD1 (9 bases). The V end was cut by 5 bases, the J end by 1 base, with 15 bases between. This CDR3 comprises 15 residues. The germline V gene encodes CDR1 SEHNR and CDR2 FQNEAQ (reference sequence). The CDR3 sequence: CASSLSGTGSYEQYF. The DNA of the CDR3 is TGTGCCAGCAGCCTTAGCGGGACAGGGTCCTACGAGCAGTACTTC.

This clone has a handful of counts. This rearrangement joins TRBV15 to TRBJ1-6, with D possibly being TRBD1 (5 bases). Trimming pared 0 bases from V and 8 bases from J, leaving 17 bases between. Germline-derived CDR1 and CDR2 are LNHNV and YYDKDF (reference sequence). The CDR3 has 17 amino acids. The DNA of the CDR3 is TGTGCCACCAGCAGAGATGACACGGCGCGGGGGGATTCACCCCTCCACTTT. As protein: CATSRDDTARGDSPLHF.

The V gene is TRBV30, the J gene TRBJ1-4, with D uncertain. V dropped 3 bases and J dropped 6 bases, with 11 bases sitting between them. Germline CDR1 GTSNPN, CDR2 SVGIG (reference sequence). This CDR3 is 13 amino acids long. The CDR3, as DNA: TGTGCCTGGAGGGGCAGGCTATATGAAAAACTGTTTTTT. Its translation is CAWRGRLYEKLFF.

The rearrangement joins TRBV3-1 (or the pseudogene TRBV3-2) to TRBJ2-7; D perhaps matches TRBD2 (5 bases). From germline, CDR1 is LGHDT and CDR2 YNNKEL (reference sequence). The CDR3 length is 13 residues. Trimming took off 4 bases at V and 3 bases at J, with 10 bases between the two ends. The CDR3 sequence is CASSPGIRYEQYF. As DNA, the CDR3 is TGTGCCAGCAGCCCGGGAATTCGCTACGAGCAGTACTTC.

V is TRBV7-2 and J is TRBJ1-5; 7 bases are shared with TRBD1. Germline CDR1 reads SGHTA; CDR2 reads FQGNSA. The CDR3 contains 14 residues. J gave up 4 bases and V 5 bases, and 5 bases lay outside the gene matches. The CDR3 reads CASSPGQVNQPQHF. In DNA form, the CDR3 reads TGTGCCAGCAGCCCAGGACAGGTTAATCAGCCCCAGCATTTT.

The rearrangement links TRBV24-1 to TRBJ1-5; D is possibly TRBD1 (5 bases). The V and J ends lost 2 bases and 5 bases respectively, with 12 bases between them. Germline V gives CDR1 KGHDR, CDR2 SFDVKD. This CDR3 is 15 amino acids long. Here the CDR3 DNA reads TGTGCCACCAGTGATTCTCGGGGGTTCTATCAGCCCCAGCATTTT. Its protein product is CATSDSRGFYQPQHF.

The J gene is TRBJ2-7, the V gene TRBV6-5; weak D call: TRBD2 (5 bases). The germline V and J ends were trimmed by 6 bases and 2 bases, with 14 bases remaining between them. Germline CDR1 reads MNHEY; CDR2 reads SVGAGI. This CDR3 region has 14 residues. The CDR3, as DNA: TGTGCCAGCAGGCGCGTCGGGGTCACCTACGAGCAGTACTTC. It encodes CASRRVGVTYEQYF.

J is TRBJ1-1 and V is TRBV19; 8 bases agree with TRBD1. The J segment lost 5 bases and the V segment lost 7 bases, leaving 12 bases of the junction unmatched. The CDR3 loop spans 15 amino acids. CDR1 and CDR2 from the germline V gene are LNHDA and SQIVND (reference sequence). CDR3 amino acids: CASTQIDRGGTEAFF. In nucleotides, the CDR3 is TGTGCCAGTACCCAAATCGACAGGGGAGGTACTGAAGCTTTCTTT.

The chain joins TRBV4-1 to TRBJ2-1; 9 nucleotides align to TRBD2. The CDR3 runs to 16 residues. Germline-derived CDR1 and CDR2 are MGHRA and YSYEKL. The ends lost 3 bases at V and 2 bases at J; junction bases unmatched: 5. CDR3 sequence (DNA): TGCGCCAGCAGCCACTTTAGCGGGAGAACCTACAATGAGCAGTTCTTC. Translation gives CASSHFSGRTYNEQFF.

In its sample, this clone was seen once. The CDR3 loop reads CASSQDASGFPYEQYF. The DNA of the CDR3 is TGCGCCAGCAGCCAAGATGCTAGCGGGTTTCCCTACGAGCAGTACTTC. V gene TRBV4-1 combines with J gene TRBJ2-7, with 8 bases fitting TRBD2. The CDR3 consists of 16 residues. V trimming: 0 bases; J trimming: 2 bases; junction bases outside the gene matches: 6. Per the germline V gene, CDR1 is MGHRA and CDR2 is YSYEKL.

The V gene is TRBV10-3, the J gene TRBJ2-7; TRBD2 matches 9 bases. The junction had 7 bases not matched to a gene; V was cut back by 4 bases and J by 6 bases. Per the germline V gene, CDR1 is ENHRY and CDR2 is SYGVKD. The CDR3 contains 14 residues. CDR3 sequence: CAISVASGNPEQYF. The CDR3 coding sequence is TGTGCCATCAGTGTTGCTAGCGGGAACCCCGAGCAGTACTTC.

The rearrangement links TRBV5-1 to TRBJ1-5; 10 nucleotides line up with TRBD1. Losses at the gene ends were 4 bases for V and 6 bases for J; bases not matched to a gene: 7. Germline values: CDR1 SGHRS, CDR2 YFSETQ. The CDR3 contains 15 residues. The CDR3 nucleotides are TGCGCCAGCAGCCTAGGGACAGGGGCATTTCAGCCCCAGCATTTT. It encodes CASSLGTGAFQPQHF.

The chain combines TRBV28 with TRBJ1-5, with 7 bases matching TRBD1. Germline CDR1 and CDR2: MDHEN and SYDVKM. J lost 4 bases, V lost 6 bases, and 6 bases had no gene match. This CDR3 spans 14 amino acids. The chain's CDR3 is CASRGGQPNQPQHF. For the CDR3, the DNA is TGTGCCAGCAGGGGGGGACAGCCAAATCAGCCCCAGCATTTT.

CDR3 residues: CSVGQGRNQPQHF. DNA of the CDR3: TGCAGCGTTGGACAGGGTAGGAATCAGCCCCAGCATTTT. The chain has TRBV29-1 and TRBJ1-5, with 7 bases fitting TRBD1. V shed 4 bases, J shed 4 bases, and the junction held 4 bases outside the gene matches. Germline-derived CDR1 and CDR2 are SQVTM and ANQGSEA. The CDR3 has 13 amino acids.

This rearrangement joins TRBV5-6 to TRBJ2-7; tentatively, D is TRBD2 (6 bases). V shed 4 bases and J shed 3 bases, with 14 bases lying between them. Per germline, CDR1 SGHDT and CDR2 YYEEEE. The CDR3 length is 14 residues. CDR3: CASSTAGRSYEQYF. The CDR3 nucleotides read TGTGCCAGCAGCACAGCGGGCCGGAGCTACGAGCAGTACTTC.

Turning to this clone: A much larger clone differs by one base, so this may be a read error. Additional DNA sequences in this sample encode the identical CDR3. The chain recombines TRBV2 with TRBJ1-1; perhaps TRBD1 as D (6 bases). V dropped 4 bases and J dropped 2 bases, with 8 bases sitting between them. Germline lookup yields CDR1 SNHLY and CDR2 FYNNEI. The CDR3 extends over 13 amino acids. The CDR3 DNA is TGTGCCAGCAGTGCGGACAGCAACACTGAAGCTTTCTTT. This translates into CASSADSNTEAFF.

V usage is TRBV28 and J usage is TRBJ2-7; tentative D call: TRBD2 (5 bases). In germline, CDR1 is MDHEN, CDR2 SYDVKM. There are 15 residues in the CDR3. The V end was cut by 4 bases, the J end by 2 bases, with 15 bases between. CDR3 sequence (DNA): TGTGCCAGCAGTTACCGGGGTATTGCGCCCTACGAGCAGTACTTC. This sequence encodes CASSYRGIAPYEQYF.

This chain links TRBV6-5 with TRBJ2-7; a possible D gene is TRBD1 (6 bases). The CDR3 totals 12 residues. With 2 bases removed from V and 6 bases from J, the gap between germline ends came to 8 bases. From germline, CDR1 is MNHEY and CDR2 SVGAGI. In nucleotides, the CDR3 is TGTGCCAGCAGTTACCCACAGGGCGAGCAGTACTTC. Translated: CASSYPQGEQYF.

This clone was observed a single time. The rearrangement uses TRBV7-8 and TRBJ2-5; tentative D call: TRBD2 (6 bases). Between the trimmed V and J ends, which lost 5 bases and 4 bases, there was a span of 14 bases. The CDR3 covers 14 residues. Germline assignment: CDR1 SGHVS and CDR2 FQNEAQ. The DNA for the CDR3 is TGTGCCAGCAGCGGGGGGTCTAGCGCAGAGACCCAGTACTTC. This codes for CASSGGSSAETQYF.

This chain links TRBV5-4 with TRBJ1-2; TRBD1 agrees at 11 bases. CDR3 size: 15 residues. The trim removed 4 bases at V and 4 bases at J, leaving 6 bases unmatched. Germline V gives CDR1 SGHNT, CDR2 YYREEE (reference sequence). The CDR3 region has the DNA TGTGCCAGCAGCAACCGGGGACAGGGGGGCTATGGCTACACCTTC. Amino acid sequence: CASSNRGQGGYGYTF.

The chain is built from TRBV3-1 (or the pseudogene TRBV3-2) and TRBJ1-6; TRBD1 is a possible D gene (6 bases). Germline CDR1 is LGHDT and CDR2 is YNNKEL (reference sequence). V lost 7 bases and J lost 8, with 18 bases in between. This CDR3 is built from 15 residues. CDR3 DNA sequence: TGTGCCAGCAAAAAGGACAGTTCTCGGGATTCACCCCTCCACTTT. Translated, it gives CASKKDSSRDSPLHF.